The next 21 T cell receptor beta chains were all read from a single sample in a study of technical replicates of blood from a handful of donors. Profiled with immunoSEQ multiplex PCR; TCRdb holds only in-frame clones, not every one. The sample holds approximately 75,000 clones, more than 90% seen once. The specimen was T cells isolated from PBMCs. Every receptor here comes from a human donor in good health.

The CDR3 DNA reads as TGTGCCAGCAGTGGACTAGCGGGAGCTTCCTACGAGCAGTACTTC. Translated, it gives CASSGLAGASYEQYF. The chain employs TRBV25-1 and TRBJ2-7; 12 nucleotides agree with TRBD2. Germline V gene lookup returns CDR1 MGHDK and CDR2 SYGVNS. CDR3 length: 15 residues. V shed 4 bases, J shed 1 base, and the junction held 2 bases outside the gene matches.

This rearrangement joins TRBV2 to TRBJ1-5; 8 bases match TRBD1. The CDR3 is 13 amino acids. Germline CDR1 SNHLY, CDR2 FYNNEI. After removal of 11 bases from V and 5 bases from J, the junction contained 8 bases not matched to a gene. CDR3 protein: CAGSGQGHQPQHF. CDR3 nucleotides: TGTGCCGGCTCCGGACAGGGACATCAGCCCCAGCATTTT.

This sequence joins TRBV6-5 and TRBJ2-7, with D possibly TRBD1 on 5 matching bases. The CDR3 covers 14 residues. V was shortened by 5 bases and J by 4 bases, with 15 bases between the two germline ends. CDR1 and CDR2 (germline): MNHEY, SVGAGI. CDR3 nucleotide sequence: TGTGCCAGCAGTGCTCCCAGGACAAAGTACGAGCAGTACTTC. Protein: CASSAPRTKYEQYF.

The rearrangement uses TRBV19 and TRBJ1-4, with D possibly TRBD1 on 5 matching bases. V dropped 4 bases and J dropped 5 bases, with 8 bases sitting between them. This CDR3 spans 13 amino acids. The germline CDR1 and CDR2 sequences are LNHDA and SQIVND (reference sequence). In DNA, the CDR3 is TGTGCCAGTAGTAACAGGAGAAATGAAAAACTGTTTTTT. Encoded protein: CASSNRRNEKLFF. Combining the CDR3 with reference TRBV19 and TRBJ1-4 gives the whole variable domain DGGITQSPKYLFRKEGQNVTLSCEQNLNHDAMYWYRQDPGQGLRLIYYSQIVNDFQKGDIAEGYSVSREKKESFPLTVTSAQKNPTAFYLCASSNRRNEKLFFGSGTQLSVL.

This clone was seen once. This chain connects TRBV7-9 to TRBJ2-7; the match to TRBD2 covers 7 bases. Germline-derived CDR1 and CDR2 are SEHNR and FQNEAQ (reference sequence). After removal of 5 bases from V and 6 bases from J, the junction contained 16 bases not matched to a gene. This CDR3 contains 16 residues. CDR3 residues: CASSRGRASPFSEQYF. The CDR3 DNA is TGTGCCAGCAGCCGGGGGAGGGCCAGCCCGTTTAGCGAGCAGTACTTC. Full variable domain (rest looked up from reference TRBV7-9 and TRBJ2-7): DTGVSQNPRHKITKRGQNVTFRCDPISEHNRLYWYRQTLGQGPEFLTYFQNEAQLEKSRLLSDRFSAERPKGSFSTLEIQRTEQGDSAMYLCASSRGRASPFSEQYFGPGTRLTVT.

The V and J genes are TRBV18 and TRBJ2-3, with TRBD1 identical over 8 bases. The germline V gene has CDR1 KGHSH and CDR2 LQKENI. The CDR3 length is 15 residues. V shed 3 bases and J 2 bases; nucleotides not matched to a gene: 4. The DNA for the CDR3 is TGTGCCAGCTCACCTACGGACAGGGACACAGATACGCAGTATTTT. It specifies CASSPTDRDTDTQYF. Complete variable domain (other parts from reference TRBV18 and TRBJ2-3): NAGVMQNPRHLVRRRGQEARLRCSPMKGHSHVYWYRQLPEEGLKFMVYLQKENIIDESGMPKERFSAEFPKEGPSILRIQQVVRGDSAAYFCASSPTDRDTDTQYFGPGTRLTVL.

The chain combines TRBV7-9 with TRBJ2-5; TRBD2 matches 10 bases. The CDR3 has 16 residues. With 4 bases clipped from V and 7 bases from J, the junction kept 12 bases outside the gene matches. Germline V gives CDR1 SEHNR, CDR2 FQNEAQ (reference sequence). The CDR3, as DNA: TGTGCCAGCAGCTGGTCTCTTACTAGCGGGAATGGGACCCAGTACTTC. Its protein is CASSWSLTSGNGTQYF.

The DNA for the CDR3 is TGTGCCTGGAGTAAGGAGGCAGCGGAAAAACTGTTTTTT. It encodes CAWSKEAAEKLFF. The rearrangement links TRBV30 to TRBJ1-4; D unresolved. The CDR3 totals 13 residues. V was cut by 2 bases and J by 8 bases, with 12 bases left in between. The germline gives CDR1 GTSNPN, CDR2 SVGIG (reference sequence).

This chain joins TRBV7-2 and TRBJ1-1; D gene ambiguous. CDR1 is SGHTA, CDR2 FQGNSA, per germline. The CDR3 totals 15 residues. Trimming stripped 1 base from V and 3 bases from J, with 12 bases between. CDR3 sequence reads: CASSLEIGRDTEAFF. CDR3 sequence (DNA): TGTGCCAGCAGCTTAGAAATAGGGAGGGACACTGAAGCTTTCTTT.

The chain combines TRBV6-4 with TRBJ2-3, with a possible D match to TRBD2 (6 bases). Trimming pared 0 bases from V and 4 bases from J, leaving 14 bases between. The CDR3 runs 16 residues. Germline lookup yields CDR1 MRHNA and CDR2 SNTAGT. The CDR3 DNA is TGTGCCAGCAGTGACTCAATGCGGGATAGATCAGATACGCAGTATTTT. Translated: CASSDSMRDRSDTQYF.

The rearrangement joins TRBV13 to TRBJ2-1, with TRBD2 matching 12 bases. V shed 5 bases, J shed 3 bases, and the junction held 2 bases outside the gene matches. The CDR3 loop spans 15 amino acids. Germline V gives CDR1 PRHDT, CDR2 FYEKMQ (reference sequence). CDR3 in amino acids: CASSRLAGDYNEQFF. The CDR3 nucleotides read TGTGCCAGCAGCCGACTAGCGGGAGACTACAATGAGCAGTTCTTC.

The V and J genes are TRBV30 and TRBJ1-2; TRBD1 is a possible D gene (6 bases). The CDR3 is made up of 13 amino acids. In germline, CDR1 is GTSNPN, CDR2 SVGIG (reference sequence). V was pared by 0 bases and J by 6 bases, with 11 bases between. Written as DNA, the CDR3 is TGTGCCTGGAGTGTGCAGGGGAACAATGGCTACACCTTC. The encoded protein is CAWSVQGNNGYTF.

The chain has TRBV19 and TRBJ1-1, with D maybe TRBD1 (5 bases). The CDR3 has 14 residues. Germline V gene sequence: CDR1 LNHDA, CDR2 SQIVND (reference sequence). Here the CDR3 DNA reads TGTGCGTCGAGACAGCTCTCCATGAACACTGAAGCTTTCTTT. Protein product: CASRQLSMNTEAFF.

This rearrangement joins TRBV6-5 to TRBJ1-1, with TRBD1 as a possible D gene (6 bases). Trimming removed 5 bases at V and 5 bases at J, with 18 bases between. The CDR3 spans 15 residues. The germline V gene has CDR1 MNHEY and CDR2 SVGAGI. The CDR3 nucleotides are TGTGCCAGCAGTCCTCAATTAGGGGGGGAAACTGAAGCTTTCTTT. Translating gives CASSPQLGGETEAFF.

The V gene is TRBV7-8, the J gene TRBJ2-6; 10 bases agree with TRBD2. Germline V gives CDR1 SGHVS, CDR2 FQNEAQ. This CDR3 is 16 amino acids long. V dropped 4 bases and J dropped 7; count of bases not matched to a gene: 7. The CDR3 spells CASSSKAGGVANVLTF. The CDR3 coding sequence is TGTGCCAGCAGCTCGAAAGCGGGAGGGGTAGCCAACGTCCTGACTTTC.

The V and J genes are TRBV18 and TRBJ1-1; 7 nucleotides line up with TRBD1. The CDR3 consists of 14 residues. The J segment lost 1 base and the V segment lost 3 bases, leaving 2 bases of the junction unmatched. In germline, CDR1 is KGHSH, CDR2 LQKENI. CDR3 coding DNA: TGTGCCAGCTCACCGGGACAGCAGAACACTGAAGCTTTCTTT. It yields the protein CASSPGQQNTEAFF.

This clone came up a few times. V usage is TRBV30 and J usage is TRBJ1-2; tentative D call: TRBD1 (5 bases). CDR3 size: 14 residues. The V end lost 3 bases, the J end lost 0 bases, and 11 bases lay between the germline ends. The germline V gene encodes CDR1 GTSNPN and CDR2 SVGIG (reference sequence). The CDR3 loop reads CAWRIAGSNYGYTF. CDR3 bases: TGTGCCTGGAGAATCGCAGGGTCTAACTATGGCTACACCTTC.

The chain couples TRBV9 to TRBJ1-2, with 8 bases fitting TRBD1. Germline V gene lookup returns CDR1 SGDLS and CDR2 YYNGEE. This CDR3 has 15 residues. V lost 2 bases to trimming and J lost 10 bases; unmatched junction nucleotides: 13. The CDR3 loop is CASSVNGQGPDSYTF. The CDR3 DNA sequence: TGTGCCAGCAGCGTTAACGGACAGGGACCGGATTCCTACACCTTC.

V gene TRBV19 combines with J gene TRBJ2-2; tentatively, D is TRBD2 (5 bases). V gave up 7 bases and J gave up 5 bases, with 11 bases separating them. The CDR3 totals 13 residues. CDR1 is LNHDA, CDR2 SQIVND, per germline (reference sequence). The CDR3 sequence is CASNGGPTGELFF. The CDR3 nucleotides are TGTGCCAGTAATGGAGGTCCGACCGGGGAGCTGTTTTTT. The full variable domain, rest sourced from reference TRBV19 and TRBJ2-2, is DGGITQSPKYLFRKEGQNVTLSCEQNLNHDAMYWYRQDPGQGLRLIYYSQIVNDFQKGDIAEGYSVSREKKESFPLTVTSAQKNPTAFYLCASNGGPTGELFFGEGSRLTVL.

This chain links TRBV18 with TRBJ1-1; unclear D gene. The ends were cut back, 6 bases at V and 0 bases at J, with 8 bases in the middle. Germline V gene data show CDR1 as KGHSH and CDR2 as LQKENI. CDR3 length: 13 residues. CDR3 nucleotides: TGTGCCAGCTCTGATCAGTTGAACACTGAAGCTTTCTTT. This codes for CASSDQLNTEAFF.

The chain joins TRBV18 to TRBJ1-4; 8 bases match TRBD1. Trimming at V came to 5 bases and at J to 3 bases, leaving 5 bases not matched to a gene. This CDR3 is 15 amino acids long. The germline gives CDR1 KGHSH, CDR2 LQKENI. In DNA, the CDR3 is TGTGCCAGCTCAGCGACAGGGGCCGCTAATGAAAAACTGTTTTTT. The encoded protein is CASSATGAANEKLFF.